This TCR beta chain comes out of a study of siplizumab effects on memory and regulatory T cells. In its sample, this clone was seen a few times. What it binds is not known. Sequenced by immunoSEQ multiplex PCR; TCRdb stores in-frame clones only, minus some. The table lists 100,000 or so clones, about nine tenths of them singletons. The study, taken as a whole, reports: Mappable alloreactive CD4+ clones averaged around 74% Treg-derived with siplizumab versus roughly 30% in controls.

The sample comprised non-Treg CD4+ T cells sorted from blood. This receptor was identified in a human donor in good health.

CDR3 nucleotides: TGTGCCAGCAGTGGGACAGGGGGCTGGAATGAGCAGTTCTTC. Its translation: CASSGTGGWNEQFF. The genes are TRBV11-3 and TRBJ2-1, with 12 bases matching TRBD1. The V gene's germline CDR1 is SGHNT and CDR2 YENEEA. After removal of 6 bases from V and 7 bases from J, the junction contained 4 bases not matched to a gene. CDR3 length: 14 amino acids.